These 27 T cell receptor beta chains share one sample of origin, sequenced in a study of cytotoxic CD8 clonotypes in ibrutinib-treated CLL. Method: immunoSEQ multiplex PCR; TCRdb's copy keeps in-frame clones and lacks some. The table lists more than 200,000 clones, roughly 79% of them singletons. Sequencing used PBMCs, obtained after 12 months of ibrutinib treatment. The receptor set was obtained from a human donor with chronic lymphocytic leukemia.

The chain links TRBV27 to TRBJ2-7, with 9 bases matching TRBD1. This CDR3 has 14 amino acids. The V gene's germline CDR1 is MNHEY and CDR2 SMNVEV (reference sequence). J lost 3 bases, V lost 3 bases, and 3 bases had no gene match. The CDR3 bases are TGTGCCAGCAGTTTGTTGGGACAGGGCTACGAGCAGTACTTC. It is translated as CASSLLGQGYEQYF.

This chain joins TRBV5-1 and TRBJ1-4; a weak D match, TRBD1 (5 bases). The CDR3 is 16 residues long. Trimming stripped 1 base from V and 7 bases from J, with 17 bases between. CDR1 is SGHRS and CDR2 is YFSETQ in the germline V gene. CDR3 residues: CASSLRVGALSEKLFF. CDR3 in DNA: TGCGCCAGCAGCTTGCGGGTCGGGGCGCTGAGTGAAAAACTGTTTTTT.

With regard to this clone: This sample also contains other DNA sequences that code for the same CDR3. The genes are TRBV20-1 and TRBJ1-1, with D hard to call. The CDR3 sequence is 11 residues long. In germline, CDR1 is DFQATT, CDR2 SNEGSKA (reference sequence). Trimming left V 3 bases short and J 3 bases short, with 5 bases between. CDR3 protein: CSAREDTEAFF. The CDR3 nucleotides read TGCAGTGCTAGGGAGGACACTGAAGCTTTCTTT.

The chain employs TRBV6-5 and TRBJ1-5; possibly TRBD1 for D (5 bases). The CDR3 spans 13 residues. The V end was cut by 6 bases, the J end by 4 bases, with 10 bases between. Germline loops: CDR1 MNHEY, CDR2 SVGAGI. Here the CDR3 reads CASRTAWNQPQHF. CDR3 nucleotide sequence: TGTGCCAGCAGGACAGCATGGAATCAGCCCCAGCATTTT.

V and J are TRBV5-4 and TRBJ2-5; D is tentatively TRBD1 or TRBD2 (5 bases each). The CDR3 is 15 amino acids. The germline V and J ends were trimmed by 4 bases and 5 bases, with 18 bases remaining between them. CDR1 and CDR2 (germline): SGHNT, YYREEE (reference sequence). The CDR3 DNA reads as TGTGCCAGCAGCCTTCCGGGGACGCCATGGGAGACCCAGTACTTC. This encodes CASSLPGTPWETQYF.

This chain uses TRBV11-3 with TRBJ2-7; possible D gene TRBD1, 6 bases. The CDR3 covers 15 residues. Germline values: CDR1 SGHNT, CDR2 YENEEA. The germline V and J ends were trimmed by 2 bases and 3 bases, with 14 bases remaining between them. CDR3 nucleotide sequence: TGTGCCAGCAGCTTAAACACAGGGAATTACTACGAGCAGTACTTC. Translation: CASSLNTGNYYEQYF. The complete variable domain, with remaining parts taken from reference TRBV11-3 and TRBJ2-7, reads EAGVVQSPRYKIIEKKQPVAFWCNPISGHNTLYWYLQNLGQGPELLIRYENEEAVDDSQLPKDRFSAERLKGVDSTLKIQPAELGDSAVYLCASSLNTGNYYEQYFGPGTRLTVT.

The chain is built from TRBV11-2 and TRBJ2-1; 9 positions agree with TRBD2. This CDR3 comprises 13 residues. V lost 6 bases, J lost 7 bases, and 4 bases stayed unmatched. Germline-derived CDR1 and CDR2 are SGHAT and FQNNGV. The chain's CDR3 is CASRRLAANEQFF. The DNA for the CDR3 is TGTGCCAGCAGGAGACTAGCGGCTAATGAGCAGTTCTTC.

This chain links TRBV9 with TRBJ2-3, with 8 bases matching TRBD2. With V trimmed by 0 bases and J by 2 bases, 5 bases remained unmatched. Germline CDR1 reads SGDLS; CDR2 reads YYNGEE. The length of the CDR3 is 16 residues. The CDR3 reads CASSVAGLVPTDTQYF. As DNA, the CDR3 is TGTGCCAGCAGCGTAGCGGGACTAGTTCCCACAGATACGCAGTATTTT.

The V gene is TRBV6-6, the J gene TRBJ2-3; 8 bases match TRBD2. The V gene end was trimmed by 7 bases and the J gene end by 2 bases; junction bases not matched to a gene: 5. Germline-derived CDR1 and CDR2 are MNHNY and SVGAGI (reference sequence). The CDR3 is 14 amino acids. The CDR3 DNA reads TGTGCCAGCAAAACTAGCGGTCCCACAGATACGCAGTATTTT. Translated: CASKTSGPTDTQYF.

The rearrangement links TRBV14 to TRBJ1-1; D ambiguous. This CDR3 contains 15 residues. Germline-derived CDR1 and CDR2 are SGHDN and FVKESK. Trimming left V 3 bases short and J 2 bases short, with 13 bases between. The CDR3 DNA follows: TGTGCCAGCAGCCATAGGGTCGCGGGAAACACTGAAGCTTTCTTT. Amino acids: CASSHRVAGNTEAFF.

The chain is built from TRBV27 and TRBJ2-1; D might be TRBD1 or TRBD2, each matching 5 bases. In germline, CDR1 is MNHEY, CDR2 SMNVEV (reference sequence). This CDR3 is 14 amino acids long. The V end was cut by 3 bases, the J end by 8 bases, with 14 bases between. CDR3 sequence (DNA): TGTGCCAGCAGTTTGGGGGTAGCGATGGATGAGCAGTTCTTC. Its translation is CASSLGVAMDEQFF.

DNA of the CDR3: TGTGCCAGCAGTGGACAGGGCTACTCTGGCGAGCAGTACTTC. Protein: CASSGQGYSGEQYF. This chain uses TRBV2 with TRBJ2-7, with 7 bases that match TRBD1. Germline CDR1 and CDR2: SNHLY and FYNNEI. CDR3 length: 14 amino acids. V lost 4 bases, J lost 6 bases, and 9 bases stayed unmatched.

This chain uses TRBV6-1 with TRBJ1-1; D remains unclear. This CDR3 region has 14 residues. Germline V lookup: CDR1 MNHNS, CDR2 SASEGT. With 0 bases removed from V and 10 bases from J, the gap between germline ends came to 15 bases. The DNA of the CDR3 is TGTGCCAGCAGTGAAGCCGACGGGGTGTTAAGAGCTTTCTTT. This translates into CASSEADGVLRAFF.

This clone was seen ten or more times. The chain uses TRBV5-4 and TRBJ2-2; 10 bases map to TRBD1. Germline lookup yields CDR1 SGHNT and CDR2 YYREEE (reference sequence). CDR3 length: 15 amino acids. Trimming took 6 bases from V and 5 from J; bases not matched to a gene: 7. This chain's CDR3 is CASTTAGQGTGELFF. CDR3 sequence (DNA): TGTGCCAGCACCACTGCGGGACAGGGGACCGGGGAGCTGTTTTTT. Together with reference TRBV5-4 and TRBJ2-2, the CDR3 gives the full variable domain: ETGVTQSPTHLIKTRGQQVTLRCSSQSGHNTVSWYQQALGQGPQFIFQYYREEENGRGNFPPRFSGLQFPNYSSELNVNALELDDSALYLCASTTAGQGTGELFFGEGSRLTVL.

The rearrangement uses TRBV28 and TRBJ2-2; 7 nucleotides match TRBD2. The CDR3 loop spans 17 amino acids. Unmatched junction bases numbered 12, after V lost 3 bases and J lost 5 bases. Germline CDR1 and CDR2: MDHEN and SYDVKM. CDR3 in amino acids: CASSLRGRSLRTGELFF. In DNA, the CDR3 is TGTGCCAGCAGTTTGCGGGGGAGGTCGCTTCGGACCGGGGAGCTGTTTTTT.

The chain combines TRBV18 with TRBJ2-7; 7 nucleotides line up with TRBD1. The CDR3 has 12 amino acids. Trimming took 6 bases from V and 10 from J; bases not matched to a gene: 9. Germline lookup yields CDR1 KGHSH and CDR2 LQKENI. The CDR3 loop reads CASSPDRDLQYF. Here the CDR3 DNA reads TGTGCCAGCTCGCCAGACAGGGACCTTCAGTACTTC.

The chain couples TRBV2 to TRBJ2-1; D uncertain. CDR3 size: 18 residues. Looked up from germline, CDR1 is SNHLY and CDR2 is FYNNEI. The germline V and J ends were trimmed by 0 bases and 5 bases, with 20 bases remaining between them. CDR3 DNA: TGTGCCAGCAGTGAAGCGCTTTCCCGGGTCTATAGGCACAATGAGCAGTTCTTC. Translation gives CASSEALSRVYRHNEQFF.

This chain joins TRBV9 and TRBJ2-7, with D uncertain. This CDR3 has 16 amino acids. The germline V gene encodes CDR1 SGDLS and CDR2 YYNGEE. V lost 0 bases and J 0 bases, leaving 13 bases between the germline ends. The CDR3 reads CASSVGSQARSYEQYF. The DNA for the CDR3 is TGTGCCAGCAGCGTAGGTTCGCAGGCGCGCTCCTACGAGCAGTACTTC.

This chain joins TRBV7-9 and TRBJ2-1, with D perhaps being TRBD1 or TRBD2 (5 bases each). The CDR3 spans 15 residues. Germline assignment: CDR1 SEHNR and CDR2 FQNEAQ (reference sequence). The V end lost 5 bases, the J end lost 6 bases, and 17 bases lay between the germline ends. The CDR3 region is CASSPRGGLGNEQFF. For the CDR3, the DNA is TGTGCCAGCAGCCCACGGGGCGGGTTGGGCAATGAGCAGTTCTTC.

CDR3 sequence reads: CAWTTGVSAAFF. CDR3 bases: TGTGCCTGGACGACAGGGGTCTCAGCAGCTTTCTTT. This chain uses TRBV30 with TRBJ1-1, with 8 bases matching TRBD1. The germline V gene has CDR1 GTSNPN and CDR2 SVGIG (reference sequence). The CDR3 length is 12 residues. Unmatched junction bases numbered 8, after V lost 4 bases and J lost 10 bases.

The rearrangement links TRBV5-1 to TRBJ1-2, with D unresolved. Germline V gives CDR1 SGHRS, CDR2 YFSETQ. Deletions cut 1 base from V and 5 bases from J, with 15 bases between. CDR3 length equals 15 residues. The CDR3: CASSLPDGDIYGYTF. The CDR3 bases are TGCGCCAGCAGCTTGCCGGACGGGGATATTTATGGCTACACCTTC.

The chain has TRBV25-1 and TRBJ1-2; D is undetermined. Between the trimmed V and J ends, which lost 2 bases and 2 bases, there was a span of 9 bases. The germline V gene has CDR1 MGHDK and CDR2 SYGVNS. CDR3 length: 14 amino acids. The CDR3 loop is CASSERRINYGYTF. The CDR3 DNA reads TGTGCCAGCAGTGAACGTCGGATAAACTATGGCTACACCTTC.

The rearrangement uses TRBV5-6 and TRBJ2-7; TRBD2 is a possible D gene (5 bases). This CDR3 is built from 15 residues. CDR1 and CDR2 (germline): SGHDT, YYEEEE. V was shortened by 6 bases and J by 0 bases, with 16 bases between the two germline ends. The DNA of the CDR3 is TGTGCCAGCAACTTCCGGGAAATCAACTCCTACGAGCAGTACTTC. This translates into CASNFREINSYEQYF.

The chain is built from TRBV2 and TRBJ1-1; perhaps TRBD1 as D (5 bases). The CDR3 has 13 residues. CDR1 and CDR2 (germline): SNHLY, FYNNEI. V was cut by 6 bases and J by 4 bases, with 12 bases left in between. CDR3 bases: TGTGCCAGCAGGCGGGGGGGGACCACTGAAGCTTTCTTT. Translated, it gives CASRRGGTTEAFF.

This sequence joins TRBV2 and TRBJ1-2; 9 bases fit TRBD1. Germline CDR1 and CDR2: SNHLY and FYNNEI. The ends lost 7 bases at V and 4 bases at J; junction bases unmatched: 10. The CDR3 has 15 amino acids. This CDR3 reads CASIPGQGRIYGYTF. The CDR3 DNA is TGTGCCAGCATCCCCGGACAGGGGCGCATCTATGGCTACACCTTC.

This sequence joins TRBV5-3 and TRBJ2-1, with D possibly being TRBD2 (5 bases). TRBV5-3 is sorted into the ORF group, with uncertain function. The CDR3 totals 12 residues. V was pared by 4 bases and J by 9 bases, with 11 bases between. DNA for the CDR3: TGTGCCAGAAGCCCGAGGGCTAGTGAGCAGTTCTTC. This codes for CARSPRASEQFF.

The DNA for the CDR3 is TGTGCCATCAGTCCCCAGGGTGGTTATAGCAATCAGCCCCAGCATTTT. Protein: CAISPQGGYSNQPQHF. J is TRBJ1-5 and V is TRBV10-3, with a tentative D call TRBD1 (5 bases). The CDR3 has 16 residues. The V and J ends lost 5 bases and 0 bases respectively, with 14 bases between them. CDR1 and CDR2 (germline): ENHRY, SYGVKD.